This TCR beta chain was identified during a study of blood T cell repertoires in COVID-19. Study as a whole: Acute-phase and convalescent COVID-19 samples originated in the United States, Italy and Spain.

The CDR3 is 17 amino acids. CDR1 and CDR2 (germline): SGHRS, YFSETQ. Trimming cost V 4 bases and J 4 bases; bases outside gene matches: 10. Assay: immunoSEQ multiplex PCR; the TCRdb copy retains only in-frame clones and omits some. This sample yields over 150,000 clones, of which approximately 88% are seen a single time; 6.5% to 8.5% belongs to the top ten. The receptor's source is a woman between 40 and 55 years old with COVID-19, enrolled during active disease. The V and J genes are TRBV5-1 and TRBJ2-2; 10 positions agree with TRBD1. The source material was peripheral blood. The chain's CDR3 is CASSAGDRGRTTGELFF. CDR3 DNA: TGCGCCAGCAGCGCCGGAGACAGGGGGCGCACCACCGGGGAGCTGTTTTTT.